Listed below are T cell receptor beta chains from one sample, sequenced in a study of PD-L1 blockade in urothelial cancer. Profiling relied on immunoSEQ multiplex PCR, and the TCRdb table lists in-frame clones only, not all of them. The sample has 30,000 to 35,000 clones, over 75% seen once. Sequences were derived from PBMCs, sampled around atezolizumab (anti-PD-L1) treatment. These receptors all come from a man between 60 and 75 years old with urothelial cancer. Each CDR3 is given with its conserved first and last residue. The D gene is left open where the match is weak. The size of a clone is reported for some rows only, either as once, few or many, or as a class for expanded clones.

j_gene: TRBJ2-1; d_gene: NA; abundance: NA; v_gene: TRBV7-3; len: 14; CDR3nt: TGTGCCAGCAGCCGAGGACAGTTGGGGAATGAGCAGTTCTTC; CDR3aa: CASSRGQLGNEQFF
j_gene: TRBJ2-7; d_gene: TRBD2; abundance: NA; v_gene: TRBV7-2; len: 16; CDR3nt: TGTGCCAGCAGCTTAGACCCTAGCGGCCCTTCGTACGAGCAGTACTTC; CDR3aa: CASSLDPSGPSYEQYF
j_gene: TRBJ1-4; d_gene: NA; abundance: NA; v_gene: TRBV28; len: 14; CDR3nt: TGTGCCAGCAAGGGCGGGGGGCTGATTGAAAAACTGTTTTTT; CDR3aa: CASKGGGLIEKLFF
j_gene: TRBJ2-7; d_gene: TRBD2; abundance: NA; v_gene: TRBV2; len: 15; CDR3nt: TGTGCCAGCAGTGAGGGACTAGCGGGAGTAAGCGAGCAGTACTTC; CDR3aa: CASSEGLAGVSEQYF
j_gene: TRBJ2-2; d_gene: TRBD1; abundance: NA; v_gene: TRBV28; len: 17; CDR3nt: TGTGCCAGCAGTACCGGACAGGGGGAAAAAGGCACCGGGGAGCTGTTTTTT; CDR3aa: CASSTGQGEKGTGELFF
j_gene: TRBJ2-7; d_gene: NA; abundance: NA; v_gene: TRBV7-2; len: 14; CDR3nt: TGTGCCAGCAGCTTTCGGACGGGGACCTACGAGCAGTACTTC; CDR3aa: CASSFRTGTYEQYF
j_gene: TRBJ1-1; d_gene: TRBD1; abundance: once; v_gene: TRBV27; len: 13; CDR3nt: TGTGCCACCCTAGAACAGGGGCACACTGAAGCTTTCTTT; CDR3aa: CATLEQGHTEAFF
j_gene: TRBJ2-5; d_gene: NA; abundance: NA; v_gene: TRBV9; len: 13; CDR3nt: TGTGCCAGCAGCCAAGCTCAGGGCGAGACCCAGTACTTC; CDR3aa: CASSQAQGETQYF
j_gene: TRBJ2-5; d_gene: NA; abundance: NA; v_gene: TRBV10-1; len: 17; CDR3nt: TGCGCCAGCAGTGAGTCACCCTTTGAAGCTAAGAAAGAGACCCAGTACTTC; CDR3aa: CASSESPFEAKKETQYF
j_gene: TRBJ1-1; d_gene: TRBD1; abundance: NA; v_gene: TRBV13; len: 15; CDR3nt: TGTGCCAGCAGCTTAAGACAGGGTGAGAGCACTGAAGCTTTCTTT; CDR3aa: CASSLRQGESTEAFF
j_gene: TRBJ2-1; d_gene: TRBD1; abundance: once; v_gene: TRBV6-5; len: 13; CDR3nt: TGTGCCACGAGAAGGGGGCTTCTTAGGGAGCAGTTCTTC; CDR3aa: CATRRGLLREQFF
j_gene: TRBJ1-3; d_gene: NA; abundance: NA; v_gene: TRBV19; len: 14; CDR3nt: TGTGCCAGTAGTACTACTTTTTCTGGAAACACCATATATTTT; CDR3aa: CASSTTFSGNTIYF
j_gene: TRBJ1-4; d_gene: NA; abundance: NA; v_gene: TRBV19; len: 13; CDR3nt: TGTGCCAGTGCTGGGGAGATAAGAGAAAAACTGTTTTTT; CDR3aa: CASAGEIREKLFF
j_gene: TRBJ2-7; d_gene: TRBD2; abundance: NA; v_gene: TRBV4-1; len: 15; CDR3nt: TGCGCCAGCAGCCGACAAGGGGACTATTCCTACGAGCAGTACTTC; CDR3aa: CASSRQGDYSYEQYF
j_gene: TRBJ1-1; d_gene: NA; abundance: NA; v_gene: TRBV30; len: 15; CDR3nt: TGTGCCTGGAGTCCCATCGGGAACCTCGACACTGAAGCTTTCTTT; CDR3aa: CAWSPIGNLDTEAFF
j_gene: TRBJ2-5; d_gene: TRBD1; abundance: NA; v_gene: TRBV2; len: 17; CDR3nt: TGTGCCAGCAAGAGGAGGGGACAGGGGGCAAAGGAAGAGACCCAGTACTTC; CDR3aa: CASKRRGQGAKEETQYF
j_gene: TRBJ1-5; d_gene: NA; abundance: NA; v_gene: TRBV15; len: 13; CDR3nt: TGTGCCACCAGGCAGGGAAACAATCAGCCCCAGCATTTT; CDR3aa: CATRQGNNQPQHF
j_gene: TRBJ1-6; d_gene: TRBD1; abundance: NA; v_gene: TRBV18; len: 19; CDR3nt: TGTGCCAGCTCACACTATGCGCCGGGACAGGGGTCCTATAATTCACCCCTCCACTTT; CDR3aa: CASSHYAPGQGSYNSPLHF
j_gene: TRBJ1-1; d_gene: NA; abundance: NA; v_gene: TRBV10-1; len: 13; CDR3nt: TGCGCCAGCAGCCGGACGGGAAAAACTGAAGCTTTCTTT; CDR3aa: CASSRTGKTEAFF
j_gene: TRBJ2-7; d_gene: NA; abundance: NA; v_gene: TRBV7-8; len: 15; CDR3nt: TGTGCCAGCAGCTTAAATTCGGACAGCACCTACGAGCAGTACTTC; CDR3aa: CASSLNSDSTYEQYF
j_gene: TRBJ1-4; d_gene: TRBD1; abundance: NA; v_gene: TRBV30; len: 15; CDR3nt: TGTGCCTGGAGTGTCCCGACAGGGGGCAATGAAAAACTGTTTTTT; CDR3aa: CAWSVPTGGNEKLFF
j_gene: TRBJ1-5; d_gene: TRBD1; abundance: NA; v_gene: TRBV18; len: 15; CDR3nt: TGTGCCAGCTCACCAAGACAGGGAAGTAGGGAGCCCCAGCATTTT; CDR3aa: CASSPRQGSREPQHF
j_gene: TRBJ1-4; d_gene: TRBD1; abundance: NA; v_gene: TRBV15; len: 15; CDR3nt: TGTGCCACCAGCAGAGATGTGACAGGGAGTGAAAAACTGTTTTTT; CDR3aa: CATSRDVTGSEKLFF
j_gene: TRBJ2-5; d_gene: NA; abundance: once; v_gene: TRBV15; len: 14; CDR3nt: TGTGCCACCAGCAGTCAGGGTCTGGGAGAGACCCAGTACTTC; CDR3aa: CATSSQGLGETQYF
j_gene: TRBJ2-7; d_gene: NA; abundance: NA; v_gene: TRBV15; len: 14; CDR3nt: TGTGCCACCAGCGTGAGTTCGGGGTTCTACGAGCAGTACTTC; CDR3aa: CATSVSSGFYEQYF
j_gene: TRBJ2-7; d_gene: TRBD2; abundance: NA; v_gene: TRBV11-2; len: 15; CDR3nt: TGTGCCAGCAGCTTAGTAGCGGGAGGGCCCTACGAGCAGTACTTC; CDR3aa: CASSLVAGGPYEQYF
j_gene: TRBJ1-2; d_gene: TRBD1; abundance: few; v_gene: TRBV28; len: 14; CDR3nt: TGTGCCAGCAGTATGGGACAGGGAGCCTATGGCTACACCTTC; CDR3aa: CASSMGQGAYGYTF
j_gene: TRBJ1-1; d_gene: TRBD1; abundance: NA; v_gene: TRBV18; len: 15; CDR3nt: TGTGCCAGCTCACCATCCCGGGACAGGGACGCTGAAGCTTTCTTT; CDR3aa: CASSPSRDRDAEAFF
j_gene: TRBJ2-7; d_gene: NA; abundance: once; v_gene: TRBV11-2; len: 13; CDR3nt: TGTGCCAGCAGCTTCGGACAGACCTACGAGCAGTACTTC; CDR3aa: CASSFGQTYEQYF
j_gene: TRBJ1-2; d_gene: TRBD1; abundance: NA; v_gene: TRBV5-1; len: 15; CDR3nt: TGCGCCAGCAGCGCGGGACAGAGCACCCTCTATGGCTACACCTTC; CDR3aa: CASSAGQSTLYGYTF
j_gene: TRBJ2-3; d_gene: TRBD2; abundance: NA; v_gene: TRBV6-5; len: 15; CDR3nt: TGTGCCAGCAGGGAACTAGCGGGGGGCACAGATACGCAGTATTTT; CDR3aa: CASRELAGGTDTQYF
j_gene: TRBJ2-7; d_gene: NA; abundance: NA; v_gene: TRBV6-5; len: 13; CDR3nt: TGTGCCAGCAGTTTATATATCAGGGACGAGCAGTACTTC; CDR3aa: CASSLYIRDEQYF
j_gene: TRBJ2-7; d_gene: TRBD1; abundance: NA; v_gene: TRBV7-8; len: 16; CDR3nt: TGTGCCAGCAGCTTCCCCGGACAGGGAGCTTACGTGGAGCAGTACTTC; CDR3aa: CASSFPGQGAYVEQYF
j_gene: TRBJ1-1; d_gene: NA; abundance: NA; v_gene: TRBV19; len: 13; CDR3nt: TGTGCCAGTAACGACCGGGACAAGCTTGCAGCTTTCTTT; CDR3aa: CASNDRDKLAAFF
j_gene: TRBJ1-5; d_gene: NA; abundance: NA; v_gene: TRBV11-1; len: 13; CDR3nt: TGTGCCAGCAGCCCCGGCCGGGATCAGCCCCAGCATTTT; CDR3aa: CASSPGRDQPQHF
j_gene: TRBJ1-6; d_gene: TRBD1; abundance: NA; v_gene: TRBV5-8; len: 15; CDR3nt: TGTGCCAGCAGCTCTGGACAGGCCTATAATTCACCCCTCCACTTT; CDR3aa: CASSSGQAYNSPLHF
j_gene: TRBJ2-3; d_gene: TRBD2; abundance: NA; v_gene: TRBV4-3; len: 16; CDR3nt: TGCGCCAGCAGTCCAGGACTAGCGGGAACAGGAAATACGCAGTATTTT; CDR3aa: CASSPGLAGTGNTQYF
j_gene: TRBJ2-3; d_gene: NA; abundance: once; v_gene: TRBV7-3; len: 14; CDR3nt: TGTGCCAGCAGTAAAGACAGACACACAGATACGCAGTATTTT; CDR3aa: CASSKDRHTDTQYF
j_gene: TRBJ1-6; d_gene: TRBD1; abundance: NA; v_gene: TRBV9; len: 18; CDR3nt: TGTGCCAGCAGCGCCGGACAGGGAAGGGGCTCCTATAATTCACCCCTCCACTTT; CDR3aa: CASSAGQGRGSYNSPLHF
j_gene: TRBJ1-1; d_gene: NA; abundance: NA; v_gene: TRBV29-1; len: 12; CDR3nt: TGCAGCGGGACAGTTTTGAACACTGAAGCTTTCTTT; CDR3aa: CSGTVLNTEAFF
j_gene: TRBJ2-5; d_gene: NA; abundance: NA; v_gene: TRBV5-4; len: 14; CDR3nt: TGTGCCAGCAGCGCAATGCGGAACGGGGAGACCCAGTACTTC; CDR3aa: CASSAMRNGETQYF
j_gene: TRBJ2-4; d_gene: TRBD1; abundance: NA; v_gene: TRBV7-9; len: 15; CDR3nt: TGTGCCAGCAGCTCAGGCAGACAGGGGGCAGACATTCAGTACTTC; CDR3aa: CASSSGRQGADIQYF
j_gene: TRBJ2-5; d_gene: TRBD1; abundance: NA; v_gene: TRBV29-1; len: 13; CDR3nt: TGCAGCGTTGAAACAGGGGCCCAAGAGACCCAGTACTTC; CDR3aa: CSVETGAQETQYF
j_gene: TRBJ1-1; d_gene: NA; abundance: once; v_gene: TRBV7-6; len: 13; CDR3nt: TGTGCCAGCAGTCCGGACGTGTATCTTCGAGGGCATTTT; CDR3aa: CASSPDVYLRGHF
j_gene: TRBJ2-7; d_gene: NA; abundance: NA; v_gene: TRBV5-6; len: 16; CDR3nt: TGTGCCAGCAGCCTAAAGCGATTCGGCGACTCCTACGAGCAGTACTTC; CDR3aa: CASSLKRFGDSYEQYF
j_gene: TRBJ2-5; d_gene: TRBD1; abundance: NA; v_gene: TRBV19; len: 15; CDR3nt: TGTGCCAGTAGTTCCTCGGACAGGATACAAGAGACCCAGTACTTC; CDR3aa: CASSSSDRIQETQYF
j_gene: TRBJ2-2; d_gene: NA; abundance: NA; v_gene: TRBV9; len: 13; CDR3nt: TGTGCCAGCAGCGTAGGTTTATTCGGGGAGCTGTTTTTT; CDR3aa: CASSVGLFGELFF
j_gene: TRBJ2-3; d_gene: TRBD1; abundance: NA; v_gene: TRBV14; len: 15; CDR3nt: TGTGCCAGCAGCCAAAAGGGACAGCTCACAGATACGCAGTATTTT; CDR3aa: CASSQKGQLTDTQYF
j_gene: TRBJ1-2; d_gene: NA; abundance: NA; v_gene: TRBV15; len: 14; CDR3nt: TGTGCCACCAGCAGAGATGTGGGAGGAGATGGCTACACCTTC; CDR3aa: CATSRDVGGDGYTF
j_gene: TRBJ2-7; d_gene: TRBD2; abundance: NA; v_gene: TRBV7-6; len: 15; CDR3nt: TGTGCCAGCAGCTCATTAGCGGGAGGGCCGGGCGAGCAGTACTTC; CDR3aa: CASSSLAGGPGEQYF
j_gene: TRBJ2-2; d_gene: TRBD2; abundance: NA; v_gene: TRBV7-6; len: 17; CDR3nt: TGTGCCAGCAGCTTGACCCCTAGCGGGAGAGGTTCCGGGGAGCTGTTTTTT; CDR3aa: CASSLTPSGRGSGELFF
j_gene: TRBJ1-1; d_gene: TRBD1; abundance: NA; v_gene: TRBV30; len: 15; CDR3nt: TGTGCCTGGAGTGAACCTGGACAGGGCGCCATGGGAGCTTTCTTT; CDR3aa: CAWSEPGQGAMGAFF
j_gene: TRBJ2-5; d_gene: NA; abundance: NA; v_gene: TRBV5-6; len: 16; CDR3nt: TGTGCCAGCAGCCAGAGCGGGACAGGAATAGGAGAGACCCAGTACTTC; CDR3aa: CASSQSGTGIGETQYF
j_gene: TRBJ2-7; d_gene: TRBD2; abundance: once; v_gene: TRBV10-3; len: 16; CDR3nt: TGTGCCATCAGTGAGGGGACTAGCGGCATAGGGTACGAGCAGTACTTC; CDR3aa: CAISEGTSGIGYEQYF
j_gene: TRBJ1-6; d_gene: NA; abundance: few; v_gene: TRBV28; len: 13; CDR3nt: TGTGCCAGCAGTCAGGGGAATAATTCACCCCTCCACTTT; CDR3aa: CASSQGNNSPLHF
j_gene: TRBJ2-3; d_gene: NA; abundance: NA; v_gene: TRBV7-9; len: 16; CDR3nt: TGTGCCAGCAGCTCTAACTGGGCTACATTAGATGATACGCAGTATTTT; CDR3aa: CASSSNWATLDDTQYF
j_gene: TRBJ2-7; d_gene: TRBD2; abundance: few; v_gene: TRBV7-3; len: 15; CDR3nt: TGTGCCAGCTCCCGTGGGACTAGCGTGCTCTACGAGCAGTACTTC; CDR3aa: CASSRGTSVLYEQYF
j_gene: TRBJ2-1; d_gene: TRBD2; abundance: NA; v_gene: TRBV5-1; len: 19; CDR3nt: TGCGCCAGCAGCTTGGCCGGGACTAGCGGGAGGACGACCTACAATGAGCAGTTCTTC; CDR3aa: CASSLAGTSGRTTYNEQFF
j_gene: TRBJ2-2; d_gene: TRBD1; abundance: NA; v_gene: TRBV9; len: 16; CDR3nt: TGTGCCAGCAGCGTAGCCCCCACAGGGGCCACCGGGGAGCTGTTTTTT; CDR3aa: CASSVAPTGATGELFF